This TCR beta chain derives from a study of T cell changes during pregnancy in multiple sclerosis (dated by TCRdb to about 2019). With respect to the entire study: Changes in the T cell repertoire over the course of pregnancy were examined in this study in women with multiple sclerosis.

Libraries were made using the immunoSEQ multiplex PCR assay. In TCRdb, the immuneACCESS table is reduced to in-frame sequences with V and J assigned. These tables do not hold every clone; where another copy was compared, an unresolved V gene accounts for under half, and the others remain unexplained. The sample data list about 70,000 clones, and less than 95% of these were observed just once. The top ten clonotypes cover 0.58% of the sample. This clone turned up a few times. It lacks a known antigen. The record has no base qualities; no much larger clone is one base away. From the germline V gene (reference sequence), CDR1 is GTSNPN and CDR2 is SVGIG. The trim is 2 bases for V and 1 base for J, with a gap of 11 bases between the germline ends. The CDR3 holds 14 amino acids from the cysteine to the phenylalanine. Only CDR3 DNA is held: 42 bases, read in frame from base 1.

The origin of this receptor is a female donor with multiple sclerosis, enrolled in a pregnancy study. The sample in question was peripheral blood, obtained in the third trimester of pregnancy. The V and J genes are TRBV30 and TRBJ1-1; the D gene is unclear. CDR3 region: CAWSIGVRNTEAFF. At the DNA level, the sequence is TGTGCCTGGAGTATCGGGGTCAGGAACACTGAAGCTTTCTTT.